This T cell receptor beta chain stems from a study of tumor-infiltrating lymphocytes in primary liver carcinoma. Overall study results and limits: Significantly greater top-250-clone fractions characterized tumors relative to blood (p = 0.039). All five tumor regions shared only about 7.5-24% of top clones.

CDR1 and CDR2 (germline): SGHAT, FQDESV (reference sequence). The CDR3 length is 15 residues. Scientists recovered RNA and DNA together from roughly 20-30 mg of unsorted bulk tissue. Surgeons treated the primary liver carcinoma of the patients by surgical resection. Patients in the cohort were treatment-naive and living with chronic HBV infection. Researchers generated TCR beta cDNA from roughly 510 ng of total RNA, relying on a constant-region primer. For TCR beta, libraries were produced by three nested multiplex PCR rounds using slightly modified ARM-PCR. TRBV1-TRBV30 forward primers paired with a C-beta reverse primer were used in the first two PCR rounds, which ran around 10 cycles each. Each CDR3 protein gets one entry after TCRdb re-called the multiplex PCR reads with MiXCR. The sample includes 100,000 to 150,000 distinct CDR3 sequences, approximately 64% of them seen just once. As for this clonotype: Its target is not known. Its ends do not fully match the called genes, so a read error is possible.

Sequencing was carried out using liver tumor tissue from sampling region 3. The subset is: tumor region T3, left-lateral pole. This TCR came from a woman aged 55-70 years with primary liver carcinoma and hepatitis B virus infection. This chain joins TRBV11-1 and TRBJ2-1; D call uncertain. CDR3 protein: CTSSQTENSYDEQFF. The CDR3 DNA reads as TGTACCAGCAGCCAGACTGAGAACTCCTACGATGAGCAGTTTTTC.